Listed here are 19 T cell receptor beta chains from one sample, sequenced in a study of CD4+ T cells in melanoma. Clones were read by immunoSEQ multiplex PCR, and TCRdb kept only the in-frame ones, dropping some. The sample lists approximately 110,000 clones, approximately 92% occurring once. Sequencing was carried out using peripheral blood. All receptors derive from a human donor with melanoma.

CDR3: CASSEEGSGNTGELFF. The CDR3 nucleotides read TGTGCCAGCAGTGAAGAGGGTAGCGGGAACACCGGGGAGCTGTTTTTT. The chain joins TRBV2 to TRBJ2-2; TRBD2 is a possible D gene (6 bases). Between the trimmed V and J ends, which lost 1 base and 1 base, there was a span of 10 bases. Germline CDR1 SNHLY, CDR2 FYNNEI. This CDR3 spans 16 amino acids. Full variable domain (outside the CDR3, taken from reference TRBV2 and TRBJ2-2): EPEVTQTPSHQVTQMGQEVILRCVPISNHLYFYWYRQILGQKVEFLVSFYNNEISEKSEIFDDQFSVERPDGSNFTLKIRSTKLEDSAMYFCASSEEGSGNTGELFFGEGSRLTVL.

The chain has TRBV19 and TRBJ1-1; D may be TRBD1 (5 bases). In germline, CDR1 is LNHDA, CDR2 SQIVND (reference sequence). The CDR3 loop spans 15 amino acids. Deletions cut 0 bases from V and 5 bases from J, with 13 bases between. CDR3: CASSIEGGDVTEAFF. Here the CDR3 DNA reads TGTGCCAGTAGTATAGAGGGGGGGGACGTTACTGAAGCTTTCTTT.

The gene calls are TRBV7-8 and TRBJ1-2; unclear D gene. With 5 bases removed from V and 4 bases from J, the gap between germline ends came to 17 bases. Germline V lookup: CDR1 SGHVS, CDR2 FQNEAQ. This CDR3 is 15 amino acids long. The chain's CDR3 is CASSLRPVGVYGYTF. The CDR3 DNA follows: TGTGCCAGCAGCCTCCGACCCGTCGGGGTCTATGGCTACACCTTC.

This chain joins TRBV7-7 and TRBJ2-3; D is undetermined. The germline CDR1 and CDR2 sequences are SSHAT and FNYEAQ (reference sequence). The CDR3 sequence is 17 residues long. V shed 1 base and J shed 0 bases, with 14 bases lying between them. The CDR3: CASSLVYGLPSTDTQYF. CDR3 DNA: TGTGCCAGCAGCTTAGTTTACGGGCTGCCAAGCACAGATACGCAGTATTTT.

In this sample, this clone is large (0.1 to 1%). The chain links TRBV27 to TRBJ1-6; no clear D. CDR1 is MNHEY, CDR2 SMNVEV, per germline (reference sequence). The length of the CDR3 is 17 residues. Deletions cut 6 bases from V and 2 bases from J, with 17 bases between. CDR3 bases: TGTGCCAGCAGCACCGAAGGCCGTCCCACCTATAATTCACCCCTCCACTTT. Encoded protein: CASSTEGRPTYNSPLHF.

This chain uses TRBV11-1 with TRBJ2-7; D remains ambiguous. The V end was cut by 3 bases, the J end by 3 bases, with 6 bases between. CDR1 is SGHAT, CDR2 FQDESV, per germline (reference sequence). The CDR3 sequence is 12 residues long. CDR3 coding DNA: TGTGCCAGCAGCTTTGGATACTACGAGCAGTACTTC. It codes for CASSFGYYEQYF. Filled out from reference TRBV11-1 and TRBJ2-7, the complete variable domain reads EAEVAQSPRYKITEKSQAVAFWCDPISGHATLYWYRQILGQGPELLVQFQDESVVDDSQLPKDRFSAERLKGVDSTLKIQPAELGDSAMYLCASSFGYYEQYFGPGTRLTVT.

The chain is built from TRBV7-8 and TRBJ1-5, with D hard to call. This CDR3 spans 14 amino acids. Germline V gives CDR1 SGHVS, CDR2 FQNEAQ. V was pared by 2 bases and J by 4 bases, with 9 bases between. In nucleotides, the CDR3 is TGTGCCAGCAGCTTAAAGCGTGGGAATCAGCCCCAGCATTTT. Its translation is CASSLKRGNQPQHF.

This clone was counted a single time. The rearrangement uses TRBV19 and TRBJ1-2; TRBD1 might be the D (5 bases). Germline lookup yields CDR1 LNHDA and CDR2 SQIVND (reference sequence). V gave up 3 bases and J gave up 7 bases, with 9 bases separating them. This CDR3 contains 12 residues. This CDR3 reads CASSMGGFGYTF. In nucleotides, the CDR3 is TGTGCCAGTAGTATGGGGGGTTTTGGCTACACCTTC.

This clone was picked up one time. The genes are TRBV7-3 and TRBJ2-1; 7 nucleotides align to TRBD2. Unmatched junction bases numbered 3, after V lost 6 bases and J lost 4 bases. The CDR3 covers 13 residues. Germline lookup yields CDR1 SGHTA and CDR2 FQGTGA. The CDR3 loop reads CASRGGLYNEQFF. As DNA, the CDR3 is TGTGCCAGCAGGGGGGGGTTATACAATGAGCAGTTCTTC.

The chain carries TRBV7-6 and TRBJ1-2; a weak D match, TRBD1 (5 bases). The CDR3 is made up of 15 amino acids. Germline CDR1 is SGHVS and CDR2 is FNYEAQ. Trimming took 1 base from V and 5 from J, leaving 14 bases between them. The CDR3: CASSLGSGAIYGYTF. The CDR3 nucleotides read TGTGCCAGCAGCTTAGGGTCTGGGGCGATTTATGGCTACACCTTC.

This sequence joins TRBV15 and TRBJ1-3, with D perhaps TRBD1 (6 bases). The V gene lost 0 bases and the J gene lost 0 bases, with 12 bases spanning the gap. The CDR3 is 17 residues long. Germline V gene data show CDR1 as LNHNV and CDR2 as YYDKDF (reference sequence). The CDR3 is CATSRDRGPGSGNTIYF. The CDR3 DNA reads as TGTGCCACCAGCAGAGATCGGGGGCCCGGCTCTGGAAACACCATATATTTT.

This chain links TRBV19 with TRBJ1-2; 10 nucleotides align to TRBD1. V was clipped by 6 bases and J by 3 bases; unmatched bases: 10. This CDR3 has 16 residues. Germline V gene data show CDR1 as LNHDA and CDR2 as SQIVND (reference sequence). The CDR3 DNA is TGTGCCAGTAGGGAGACAGGGGGCTATCGGGACTATGGCTACACCTTC. Amino acid sequence: CASRETGGYRDYGYTF.

The chain recombines TRBV5-1 with TRBJ2-7; D is possibly TRBD2 (6 bases). Germline lookup yields CDR1 SGHRS and CDR2 YFSETQ. The CDR3 has 14 amino acids. V was shortened by 0 bases and J by 3 bases, with 10 bases between the two germline ends. The CDR3 region is CASSLGRDFYEQYF. The CDR3 region has the DNA TGCGCCAGCAGCTTGGGGCGGGACTTCTACGAGCAGTACTTC.

The chain carries TRBV7-3 and TRBJ2-3; 9 positions match TRBD2. CDR1 is SGHTA, CDR2 FQGTGA, per germline. The CDR3 runs to 14 residues. The V segment lost 5 bases and the J segment 1 base; nucleotides outside the gene matches: 1. The CDR3 spells CASSRGGGTDTQYF. As DNA, the CDR3 is TGTGCCAGCAGCCGCGGGGGGGGCACAGATACGCAGTATTTT.

The V call is TRBV7-9, the J call TRBJ1-3; no reliable D call. V lost 4 bases and J lost 7, with 5 bases in between. Germline loops: CDR1 SEHNR, CDR2 FQNEAQ (reference sequence). The CDR3 contains 11 residues. The CDR3: CASSSGNTIYF. CDR3 in DNA: TGTGCCAGCAGCTCCGGGAACACCATATATTTT.

The chain recombines TRBV7-9 with TRBJ2-1, with unresolved D. The CDR3 loop spans 12 amino acids. Looked up from germline, CDR1 is SEHNR and CDR2 is FQNEAQ (reference sequence). V lost 5 bases, J lost 4 bases, and 6 bases lay in between. CDR3 sequence reads: CASSPEYNEQFF. The CDR3 nucleotides read TGTGCCAGCAGCCCTGAGTACAATGAGCAGTTCTTC. Full variable domain (remainder filled in from reference TRBV7-9 and TRBJ2-1): DTGVSQNPRHKITKRGQNVTFRCDPISEHNRLYWYRQTLGQGPEFLTYFQNEAQLEKSRLLSDRFSAERPKGSFSTLEIQRTEQGDSAMYLCASSPEYNEQFFGPGTRLTVL.

The rearrangement links TRBV13 to TRBJ2-7; TRBD1 might be the D (6 bases). V was clipped by 5 bases and J by 4 bases, with 18 bases between them. The CDR3 contains 15 residues. Per germline, CDR1 PRHDT and CDR2 FYEKMQ (reference sequence). CDR3 sequence: CASSLIGTTQYEQYF. The CDR3 DNA reads TGTGCCAGCAGCCTCATCGGGACAACTCAATACGAGCAGTACTTC.

The CDR3 is CASSLYLGQGRSYEQYF. In DNA form, the CDR3 reads TGTGCCAGCAGCTTATATTTAGGACAGGGAAGGTCCTACGAGCAGTACTTC. The chain has TRBV7-8 and TRBJ2-7; 8 nucleotides agree with TRBD1. With V trimmed by 2 bases and J by 1 base, 10 bases remained unmatched. This CDR3 region has 17 residues. Germline V gene lookup returns CDR1 SGHVS and CDR2 FQNEAQ. The whole variable domain, filled in from reference TRBV7-8 and TRBJ2-7, reads GAGVSQSPRYKVAKRGQDVALRCDPISGHVSLFWYQQALGQGPEFLTYFQNEAQLDKSGLPSDRFFAERPEGSVSTLKIQRTQQEDSAVYLCASSLYLGQGRSYEQYFGPGTRLTVT.

This clone showed up just once. The chain employs TRBV11-2 and TRBJ2-7, with TRBD2 matching 8 bases. Trimming took 4 bases from V and 3 from J; bases not matched to a gene: 5. The germline V gene has CDR1 SGHAT and CDR2 FQNNGV. The length of the CDR3 is 14 residues. The CDR3 spells CASSSGTRGYEQYF. The CDR3 nucleotides read TGTGCCAGCAGCTCCGGGACTAGGGGCTACGAGCAGTACTTC.